These T cell receptor beta chains were read from a single sample in a study of CXCR3-negative and CXCR3-positive naive CD8 T cells. After re-calling the 5' RACE reads, TCRdb lists one entry per CDR3 protein, DNA absent. The sample includes around 80,000 distinct CDR3 sequences. The sample taken for sequencing was naive CXCR3+ CD8+ T cells from blood. These receptors were collected from a human donor in good health. Some clones in this sample may be carry-over from other donors' samples. CDR3s include the opening cysteine and the closing phenylalanine or tryptophan.

TRBV6-2/TRBV6-3	TRBJ2-2	CASNPSRGAGTGELFF
TRBV7-6	TRBJ2-1	CASSLEAAPDEQFF
TRBV7-6	TRBJ2-7	CASSLASGGAYDEQYF
TRBV28	TRBJ2-5	CASSRDSQETQYF
TRBV29-1	TRBJ1-1	CSAGGAEMNTEAFF
TRBV28	TRBJ2-1	CAIGRLAGGPHEQFF
TRBV12-3/TRBV12-4	TRBJ1-5	CASSRGLEPQHF
TRBV3-1	TRBJ1-1	CASSQGPGGQAFF
TRBV7-8	TRBJ1-5	CASSLSSGSADQPQHF
TRBV7-8	TRBJ1-1	CASSLERLGNTEAFF
TRBV5-4	TRBJ2-3	CASSLGLVSADTQYF
TRBV28	TRBJ2-1	CASSSNRLAGGPSYNEQFF
TRBV29-1	TRBJ2-1	CSSDEGQLYNEQFF
TRBV28	TRBJ2-7	CASRSETGAYEQYF
TRBV20-1	TRBJ2-1	CSARPPTYNEQFF
TRBV28	TRBJ2-3	CASSSKVTDTQYF
TRBV9	TRBJ2-7	CASSAAGGAMNEQYF
TRBV6-6	TRBJ2-3	CASVDRDWSTDTQYF
TRBV27	TRBJ1-1	CASSSGQPNTEAFF
TRBV28	TRBJ2-3	CASSLIDTQYF
TRBV14	TRBJ2-5	CASSQYRGRGETQYF
TRBV13	TRBJ1-2	CASSSRSVSENYGYTF
TRBV7-9	TRBJ2-7	CASSGTDSYEQYF
TRBV14	TRBJ1-1	CASSQEGAEAEAFF
TRBV12-3/TRBV12-4	TRBJ2-3	CASSGFGLAGGDTQYF
TRBV27	TRBJ2-1	CASSSTPLAGGYNEQFF
TRBV12-3/TRBV12-4	TRBJ2-7	CASSFTRYEQYF
TRBV28	TRBJ1-6	CASTLADRNSPLHF
TRBV28	TRBJ1-2	CASSLGETDGYTF
TRBV5-1	TRBJ1-2	CASSETGQAFYGYTF